This T cell receptor beta chain was identified in a study of blood T cell repertoires in COVID-19. For the study at large: The United States, Italy and Spain provided the acute and convalescent COVID-19 samples. From T cells, B-cell-depleted T cells, or PBMCs came the material, which was cDNA or gDNA.

Study processing details: Estimation of nucleated cell counts relied on the amplification of reference gene primers. The table came from immunoSEQ multiplex PCR; TCRdb's copy has only in-frame clones and leaves some out. That table supplies the V and J calls and clone size; D and trimming were determined from the DNA. The top ten clones hold around 9.1% of a sample with around 270,000 clones, approximately 86% of them seen once. V lost 3 bases and J lost 0; bases outside the gene matches: 3. There are 18 residues in the CDR3. Germline V gene sequence: CDR1 LGHDT, CDR2 YNNKEL (reference sequence). The sequence was obtained from a man aged 35-49 years who had recovered from COVID-19. The sequencing input was peripheral blood. The gene calls are TRBV3-1 (or the pseudogene TRBV3-2) and TRBJ2-3; 16 bases align to TRBD2. The CDR3 region is CASSHGTSGRVSTDTQYF. The DNA of the CDR3 is TGTGCCAGCAGCCATGGGACTAGCGGGAGGGTGAGCACAGATACGCAGTATTTT.